Shown below are 20 T cell receptor beta chains from a single sample sequenced in a study of shared clonotypes between healthy human individuals. This table comes from immunoSEQ multiplex PCR, and its TCRdb copy is limited to in-frame clones, with some not included. The data contain over a million clones, approximately 78% of them seen just once; the ten biggest clones take up approximately 0.56%. The sample taken for sequencing was memory CD4+ T cells from PBMCs. As to subset: CD45RA-negative fraction. The receptors originated from a man younger than 35 in good health. Some clones in this sample may be carry-over from other donors' samples.

The V and J genes are TRBV7-6 and TRBJ2-1; 10 nucleotides line up with TRBD1. Losses at the gene ends were 2 bases for V and 6 bases for J; bases not matched to a gene: 4. Germline V gives CDR1 SGHVS, CDR2 FNYEAQ. There are 15 residues in the CDR3. CDR3 loop: CASSLPGTGANEQFF. CDR3 DNA sequence: TGTGCCAGCAGCTTACCGGGGACAGGGGCCAATGAGCAGTTCTTC.

This clone was counted a single time. The rearrangement joins TRBV28 to TRBJ2-1, with D uncertain. Trimming left V 3 bases short and J 5 bases short, with 8 bases between. Germline V gene lookup returns CDR1 MDHEN and CDR2 SYDVKM. The length of the CDR3 is 13 residues. CDR3: CASSFLVDNEQFF. DNA of the CDR3: TGTGCCAGCAGTTTTTTAGTCGACAATGAGCAGTTCTTC.

This clone was found a few times. The chain has TRBV5-1 and TRBJ2-1, with 10 positions matching TRBD2. J gave up 9 bases and V 0 bases, and 6 bases lay outside the gene matches. Germline V gene data show CDR1 as SGHRS and CDR2 as YFSETQ. The CDR3 covers 15 residues. The CDR3 sequence: CASSLVAGGMSEQFF. The CDR3 nucleotides read TGCGCCAGCAGCTTGGTAGCGGGAGGTATGAGTGAGCAGTTCTTC.

In its sample, this clone was seen once. The chain recombines TRBV29-1 with TRBJ2-7, with 8 bases that match TRBD1. The CDR3 runs 13 residues. The ends lost 6 bases at V and 7 bases at J; junction bases unmatched: 11. Germline CDR1 is SQVTM and CDR2 is ANQGSEA. This CDR3 reads CSVLQGGRDEQYF. The CDR3 DNA reads as TGCAGCGTCCTACAGGGGGGAAGGGATGAGCAGTACTTC.

The chain combines TRBV2 with TRBJ2-7; 11 nucleotides line up with TRBD2. Trimming removed 2 bases from V and 6 bases from J; junction bases left unmatched: 6. This CDR3 has 15 amino acids. In germline, CDR1 is SNHLY, CDR2 FYNNEI. This chain's CDR3 is CASSELAGGYGEQYF. The CDR3 nucleotides read TGTGCCAGCAGTGAACTAGCGGGAGGTTACGGCGAGCAGTACTTC.

The chain links TRBV6-6 to TRBJ2-2; no clear D gene. V lost 3 bases to trimming and J lost 1 base, with 12 bases between them. The V gene's germline CDR1 is MNHNY and CDR2 SVGAGI (reference sequence). CDR3 length: 16 amino acids. The CDR3 region has the DNA TGTGCCAGCAGTTATATCGGACCGATGAACACCGGGGAGCTGTTTTTT. It translates to CASSYIGPMNTGELFF.

In the case of this clone: The junction shows a germline mismatch at one end, possibly a read error. V is TRBV7-2 and J is TRBJ2-2, with 7 bases aligning to TRBD2. The CDR3 extends over 14 amino acids. CDR1 and CDR2 from the germline V gene are SGHTA and FQGNSA. The CDR3 loop is CASSLAVNTGELFF. The CDR3 coding sequence is TGTGCCAGCAGCCTAGCGGTAAACACCGGGGAGCTGTTTTTT.

The chain links TRBV7-2 to TRBJ2-3; D possibly corresponds to TRBD2 (6 bases). V was pared by 4 bases and J by 0 bases, with 14 bases between. CDR3 length equals 16 residues. Per the germline V gene, CDR1 is SGHTA and CDR2 is FQGNSA. The CDR3 is CASSSGTLASTDTQYF. Written as DNA, the CDR3 is TGTGCCAGCAGCTCCGGGACTTTGGCTAGCACAGATACGCAGTATTTT.

The rearrangement uses TRBV25-1 and TRBJ2-5; the match to TRBD1 covers 8 bases. V shed 5 bases and J 2 bases; nucleotides not matched to a gene: 4. CDR1 MGHDK and CDR2 SYGVNS come from the germline V gene. The CDR3 is 14 residues long. CDR3: CASSRTGSQETQYF. The CDR3, as DNA: TGTGCCAGCAGTAGGACAGGGTCGCAAGAGACCCAGTACTTC.

The chain employs TRBV5-1 and TRBJ1-4; 9 bases align to TRBD1. V trimming: 4 bases; J trimming: 6 bases; junction bases outside the gene matches: 7. CDR3 size: 15 residues. The V gene's germline CDR1 is SGHRS and CDR2 YFSETQ. The CDR3 spells CASSRTRDRDEKLFF. As DNA, the CDR3 is TGCGCCAGCAGCCGGACCCGGGACAGGGATGAAAAACTGTTTTTT. Looking up the rest from reference TRBV5-1 and TRBJ1-4 gives the full variable domain: KAGVTQTPRYLIKTRGQQVTLSCSPISGHRSVSWYQQTPGQGLQFLFEYFSETQRNKGNFPGRFSGRQFSNSRSEMNVSTLELGDSALYLCASSRTRDRDEKLFFGSGTQLSVL.

This chain links TRBV6-1 with TRBJ1-2; D gene ambiguous. Germline V gene sequence: CDR1 MNHNS, CDR2 SASEGT. Trimming took off 8 bases at V and 0 bases at J, with 10 bases between the two ends. The CDR3 sequence is 13 residues long. CDR3 amino acids: CASGAGANYGYTF. In DNA form, the CDR3 reads TGTGCCAGCGGAGCCGGAGCTAACTATGGCTACACCTTC.

As concerns this clone: An end of the junction differs from the germline gene, which may be a read error. This chain links TRBV7-6 with TRBJ2-4; the match to TRBD1 covers 9 bases. The CDR3 has 17 amino acids. CDR1 is SGHVS and CDR2 is FNYEAQ in the germline V gene. CDR3 coding DNA: TGTGCCAGCAGCGTAGCCCCGTCTGGGACAGGGAAAAACATTCAGTACTTC. The encoded protein is CASSVAPSGTGKNIQYF.

This clone appeared a few times. The chain uses TRBV5-1 and TRBJ1-1; D possibly corresponds to TRBD1 (5 bases). Germline CDR1 is SGHRS and CDR2 is YFSETQ. The V and J ends lost 1 base and 4 bases respectively, with 8 bases between them. The CDR3 spans 13 residues. CDR3 sequence (DNA): TGCGCCAGCAGCTTGCTGCAGGGCACTGAAGCTTTCTTT. As protein: CASSLLQGTEAFF.

This chain links TRBV20-1 with TRBJ1-2, with unresolved D. The CDR3 extends over 9 amino acids. Germline-derived CDR1 and CDR2 are DFQATT and SNEGSKA (reference sequence). The CDR3 here is CSAANGYTF. The CDR3 region has the DNA TGCAGCGCGGCGAATGGCTACACCTTC.

This chain joins TRBV5-4 and TRBJ2-7, with 8 bases lining up with TRBD1. With 4 bases clipped from V and 4 bases from J, the junction kept 13 bases outside the gene matches. The germline V gene encodes CDR1 SGHNT and CDR2 YYREEE (reference sequence). There are 16 residues in the CDR3. The CDR3: CASSPWTGTVTYEQYF. The CDR3 DNA follows: TGTGCCAGCAGCCCATGGACAGGGACGGTCACATACGAGCAGTACTTC.

The V and J genes are TRBV18 and TRBJ2-7, with TRBD2 identical over 12 bases. This CDR3 contains 17 residues. Looked up from germline, CDR1 is KGHSH and CDR2 is LQKENI. V shed 3 bases, J shed 0 bases, and the junction held 6 bases outside the gene matches. The CDR3 DNA follows: TGTGCCAGCTCACCCCTCGGACTAGCGGGAAGCTCCTACGAGCAGTACTTC. It yields the protein CASSPLGLAGSSYEQYF.

In regard to this clone: A single base separates this from a much larger clone, so it may be a read error. The V call is TRBV5-1, the J call TRBJ2-1; D is uncertain. Between the trimmed V and J ends, which lost 1 base and 6 bases, there was a span of 2 bases. The CDR3 consists of 11 residues. Germline assignment: CDR1 SGHRS and CDR2 YFSETQ. The CDR3 region is CASSLLNEQFF. The CDR3 nucleotides read TGCGCCAGCAGCTTGCTCAATGAGCAGTTCTTC. The variable domain in full, completed from reference TRBV5-1 and TRBJ2-1, reads KAGVTQTPRYLIKTRGQQVTLSCSPISGHRSVSWYQQTPGQGLQFLFEYFSETQRNKGNFPGRFSGRQFSNSRSEMNVSTLELGDSALYLCASSLLNEQFFGPGTRLTVL.

The chain combines TRBV5-4 with TRBJ2-1; tentatively, D is TRBD2 (6 bases). Germline assignment: CDR1 SGHNT and CDR2 YYREEE (reference sequence). The V end was cut by 0 bases, the J end by 2 bases, with 15 bases between. This CDR3 has 17 amino acids. The CDR3 nucleotides read TGTGCCAGCAGCTTGGTCCGCGGGACGCCCGCCTACAATGAGCAGTTCTTC. This gives the protein CASSLVRGTPAYNEQFF. Looking up the rest from reference TRBV5-4 and TRBJ2-1 gives the full variable domain: ETGVTQSPTHLIKTRGQQVTLRCSSQSGHNTVSWYQQALGQGPQFIFQYYREEENGRGNFPPRFSGLQFPNYSSELNVNALELDDSALYLCASSLVRGTPAYNEQFFGPGTRLTVL.

The V call is TRBV7-9, the J call TRBJ1-6; no firm D call. V lost 0 bases, J lost 16 bases, and 10 bases lay in between. The CDR3 runs 12 residues. CDR1 is SEHNR and CDR2 is FQNEAQ in the germline V gene (reference sequence). The CDR3 sequence: CASSLARVELHF. The CDR3 bases are TGTGCCAGCAGCTTAGCGCGGGTAGAACTCCACTTT.

V is TRBV7-9 and J is TRBJ2-1; either TRBD1 or TRBD2 may fit D (5 bases each). The CDR3 length is 15 residues. V was shortened by 5 bases and J by 7 bases, with 18 bases between the two germline ends. CDR1 and CDR2 (germline): SEHNR, FQNEAQ (reference sequence). The CDR3 loop is CASSQTSGAGNEQFF. The DNA of the CDR3 is TGTGCCAGCAGCCAAACTAGTGGGGCAGGAAATGAGCAGTTCTTC.